This T cell receptor (beta chain) emerged from a study of blood T cell repertoires in COVID-19. Study-wide background: Samples representing acute and convalescent COVID-19 were sourced from the United States, Italy and Spain. Nucleic acid was either cDNA or gDNA, and it came from T cells, B-cell-depleted T cells, or PBMCs.

Per the authors' pipeline: Using reference gene primer amplification, nucleated cell counts were estimated. TCRdb's table, derived via immunoSEQ multiplex PCR, lists solely in-frame clones and lacks some. V and J calls and clone size are as listed in that table; D and trimming were resolved from the DNA. The sample has about 170,000 clones; 88% are singletons. The CDR3 is made up of 14 amino acids. V lost 5 bases, J lost 0 bases, and 8 bases lay in between. Germline CDR1 reads SGHTA; CDR2 reads FQGNSA. Sequenced material: peripheral blood. This chain connects TRBV7-2 to TRBJ1-5, with TRBD1 as a possible D gene (5 bases). The sequence came from a man aged 50-59 years who had recovered from COVID-19. The CDR3 loop reads CASSGDYSNQPQHF. The CDR3 DNA reads as TGTGCCAGCAGCGGGGACTATAGCAATCAGCCCCAGCATTTT.